Sequencing of this T cell receptor (beta chain) was carried out in a study of patients and donors after allogeneic stem cell transplantation. This clonotype was seen repeatedly, ten times or more. MiXCR was run by TCRdb on the RT-PCR reads, yielding one entry per CDR3 protein. The repertoire includes 800,000 to 1,000,000 distinct CDR3 sequences, around 17% of them detected once, and around 6% sits in the top ten. CDR1 DFQATT and CDR2 SNEGSKA come from the germline V gene (reference sequence). The CDR3 extends over 11 amino acids. V was pared by 0 bases and J by 10 bases, with 7 bases between. The sequence came from a human donor who was either an allogeneic HSCT recipient or a stem cell or donor lymphocyte infusion donor (not recorded which). It is not recorded whose cells these are; they may come from a transplant donor. The sample comprised blood, either unsorted or a sorted T cell fraction (not recorded which). This rearrangement joins TRBV20-1 to TRBJ2-1; D not certain. The CDR3 DNA sequence: TGCAGTGCTAGAGATCTAGGGGAGCAGTTCTTC. It is translated as CSARDLGEQFF.